The present T cell receptor beta chain was sequenced within a study of response to subunit inactivated influenza vaccine (dated by TCRdb to the late 2010s). General notes on the study: Deep quantitative T cell receptor repertoire profiling was used in the study to track responses to a trivalent subunit inactivated influenza vaccine.

A word on this clonotype: The clone's antigen remains unknown. No quality values exist for individual bases; no much larger clone is one base distant.

V loses 2 bases, J loses 5 bases, and the germline ends lie 6 bases apart. There are 13 amino acids in the CDR3, from cysteine to phenylalanine inclusive. The entry retains the CDR3 DNA only, 39 bases that are in frame from base 1. The CDR1 and CDR2 encoded by the germline V gene are SGHTA and FQGNSA. Overall study results and their limits: The authors proposed that each seasonal influenza vaccination may bring in only a limited number of new T cells.

The method was RT-PCR. The sequencer was an Illumina HiSeq 2500. TCRdb applied fastp at Q25 and MiXCR to the public reads, then kept only in-frame beta chains. Identical CDR3 protein sequences are pooled into one entry, listed with their most common genes and DNA. Across this sample there are approximately 700,000 distinct CDR3 sequences, with roughly 13% seen only once. The leading ten clones occupy 6.5% to 8.5% of the sample. Sequencing used PBMCs from blood, obtained less than 15 days before vaccination. This TCR came from a man over 45 who received an inactivated influenza vaccine. Donor details come from another sample of the same person, matched by shared clones. The rearrangement combines TRBV7-2 with TRBJ2-2; the D gene identity is not certain. CDR3 region: CASSLMMTGELFF. The DNA sequence follows: TGTGCCAGCAGCTTAATGATGACCGGGGAGCTGTTTTTT.